This T cell receptor beta chain originates from a study of blood T cells in healthy people across ages. Study-level points and caveats: As naive T cell percentage varied, TCR beta diversity correlated strongly with it.

Primed by a sample-barcoded 5' primer and a J-beta primer mix, a second PCR proceeded for about 7 to 11 cycles. TCRdb fed the 5' RACE reads into MiXCR, producing one record per CDR3 protein. Of hundreds of thousands of distinct CDR3 sequences in the sample, 58% are singletons; the top ten hold 30% to 45%. This clonotype appeared a few times. The antigen is not known. Per-sample yields of isolated PBMCs were at least 6 million. At least 6 micrograms of total RNA were extracted per sample. The CDR3 is 16 residues long. Trimming took 0 bases from V and 0 from J, leaving 14 bases between them. The germline V gene encodes CDR1 DFQATT and CDR2 SNEGSKA (reference sequence).

The chain links TRBV20-1 to TRBJ1-1; D may be TRBD1 (5 bases). The sample was blood. This receptor was obtained from a man aged 55 to 69 in good health. The CDR3 sequence is CSARDGAGSMNTEAFF. The CDR3 bases are TGCAGTGCTAGAGATGGCGCAGGGTCTATGAACACTGAAGCTTTCTTT.